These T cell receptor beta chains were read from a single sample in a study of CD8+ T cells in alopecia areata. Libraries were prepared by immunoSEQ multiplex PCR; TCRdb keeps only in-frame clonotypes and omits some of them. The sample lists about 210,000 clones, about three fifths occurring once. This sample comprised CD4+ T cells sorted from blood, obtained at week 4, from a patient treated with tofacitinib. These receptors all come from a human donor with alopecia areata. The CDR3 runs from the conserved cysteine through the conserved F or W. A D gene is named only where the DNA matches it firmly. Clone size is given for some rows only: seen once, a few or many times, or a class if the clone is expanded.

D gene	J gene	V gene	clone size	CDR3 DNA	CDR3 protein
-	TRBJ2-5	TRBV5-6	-	TGTGCCAGCAGCGGGGGATTTACCGAGACCCAGTACTTC	CASSGGFTETQYF
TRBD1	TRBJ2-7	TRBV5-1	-	TGCGCCAGCAGCAGGGACAGGGGGTCCTACGAGCAGTACTTC	CASSRDRGSYEQYF
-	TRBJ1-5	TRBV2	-	TGTGCCAGCAGTGAAGAACGAGATCAGCCCCAGCATTTT	CASSEERDQPQHF
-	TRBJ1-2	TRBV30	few	TGTGCCTGGACAAATGCAGGGGAATGGAATGGCTACACCTTC	CAWTNAGEWNGYTF
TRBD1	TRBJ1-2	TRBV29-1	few	TGCAGCGCCCGGGACAGGGGTAACTATGGCTACACCTTC	CSARDRGNYGYTF
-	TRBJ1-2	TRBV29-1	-	TGCAGCGTTGTCCAGGGGCCCTCCTATGGCTACACCTTC	CSVVQGPSYGYTF
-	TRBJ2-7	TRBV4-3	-	TGCGCCAGCAGCCAAGACGTTGGGTCCTCCCTGTACTTC	CASSQDVGSSLYF
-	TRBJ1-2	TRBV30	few	TGTGCCTGGAGTATGGACAGCCCTCGGGGAGGTGGCTACACCTTC	CAWSMDSPRGGGYTF
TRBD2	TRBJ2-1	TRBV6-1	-	TGTGCCAGCAGTGCCAGCGGGGGGTACTACAATGAGCAGTTCTTC	CASSASGGYYNEQFF
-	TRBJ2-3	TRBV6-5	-	TGTGCCAGCAAGAGGGATGGCACAGATACGCAGTATTTT	CASKRDGTDTQYF